This entry lists 2 T cell receptor beta chains sequenced from one sample in a study of T cells after yellow fever vaccination. TCRdb used MiXCR to reprocess the 5' RACE reads, holding one entry per CDR3 protein. Here the sample spans 300,000 to 400,000 distinct CDR3 sequences, around 13% being singletons. The sample in question was CD4+ T cells sorted from PBMCs, obtained 15 days after the yellow fever booster vaccination. The receptors stem from a man aged 18 to 29 who received the YFV17D yellow fever vaccine.

In its sample, this clonotype was seen a few times. V usage is TRBV20-1 and J usage is TRBJ1-5; 12 nucleotides agree with TRBD1. The length of the CDR3 is 17 residues. CDR1 and CDR2 (germline): DFQATT, SNEGSKA (reference sequence). Unmatched junction bases numbered 14, after V lost 5 bases and J lost 6 bases. CDR3 in amino acids: CSARAGQGASYGQPQHF. The DNA of the CDR3 is TGCAGTGCTCGGGCGGGACAGGGGGCTTCATATGGTCAGCCCCAGCATTTT.

V usage is TRBV6-2 or TRBV6-3 and J usage is TRBJ2-7, with D tentatively TRBD1 (6 bases). Germline assignment: CDR1 MNHEY and CDR2 SVGEGT. The length of the CDR3 is 15 residues. The germline V and J ends were trimmed by 6 bases and 2 bases, with 17 bases remaining between them. The CDR3 sequence is CASRHPTGGTYEQYF. In DNA, the CDR3 is TGTGCCAGCAGACACCCGACAGGCGGAACCTACGAGCAGTACTTC.